This TCR beta chain was captured by sequencing in a study of T-cell reconstitution after alpha-beta-depleted transplantation in children. This sample's TCRbeta library carried unique molecular identifier barcodes. Using its own MiXCR run on the PCR reads, TCRdb lists one record per CDR3 protein. The sample yields hundreds of thousands of distinct CDR3 sequences, around 13% seen once. This clonotype was counted a few times. No antigen is known for it. The study's findings and limits: One year post-transplant, T-cell counts and diversity were largely derived from T cells produced anew. As was reported, about two months after transplant, alpha-beta T cells came from several hundred expanded graft clones. It was surviving recipient T cells and thymic progenitors that gave some patients high TCRbeta diversity at day 60.

The sequencing here drew on PBMCs, taken before TCRalphabeta/CD19-depleted stem cell transplant. This sequence was found in a girl aged 2-10 years with congenital amegakaryocytic thrombocytopenia, due to receive a stem cell transplant.

CDR3 in DNA: TGTGCCAGTAGTATTACCCACTCTGGAAACACCATATATTTT. Amino acid sequence: CASSITHSGNTIYF. V is TRBV19 and J is TRBJ1-3; D is ambiguous. The germline V gene has CDR1 LNHDA and CDR2 SQIVND (reference sequence). This CDR3 has 14 amino acids. The V and J ends lost 3 bases and 0 bases respectively, with 6 bases between them.